This T cell receptor (beta chain) was sequenced for a study of a mutant IDH1 vaccine in newly diagnosed glioma. For the study at large: Onset of vaccination occurred 4-6 weeks following radiotherapy alone, or with temozolomide cycles.

Time point in this sample: week 23, last vaccination. Each dose of the vaccine consisted of 300 ug of mutant IDH1 20-mer peptide, with topical imiquimod. CDR3 length: 12 amino acids. In germline, CDR1 is SEHNR, CDR2 FQNEAQ (reference sequence). V shed 1 base and J shed 8 bases, with 6 bases lying between them. Clones were sequenced by immunoSEQ multiplex PCR, and TCRdb holds only the in-frame ones, with some missing. This table has 70,000 to 90,000 clones, around 85% appearing once. This clone has just a few counts. Its antigen remains unknown. Sequenced material: PBMCs, taken from a glioma patient whose treatment included an IDH1 peptide vaccine. The chain joins TRBV7-9 to TRBJ2-1, with D possibly being TRBD2 (5 bases). This clonotype was sampled from a young man with glioma. Some clones in this sample may be carry-over from other donors' samples. CDR3 sequence: CASSLVGDEQFF. DNA for the CDR3: TGTGCCAGCAGCTTAGTGGGAGATGAGCAGTTCTTC. Variable domain in full (rest from reference TRBV7-9 and TRBJ2-1): DTGVSQNPRHKITKRGQNVTFRCDPISEHNRLYWYRQTLGQGPEFLTYFQNEAQLEKSRLLSDRFSAERPKGSFSTLEIQRTEQGDSAMYLCASSLVGDEQFFGPGTRLTVL.